The rows below give T cell receptor beta chains drawn from one sample of a study of CD8+CD57+ T cells in acquired aplastic anemia. MiXCR, run by TCRdb on the reads, gives a single entry per CDR3 protein. The sample carries 150,000 to 200,000 distinct CDR3 sequences, 48% recorded once. Material: sorted CD4+, CD8+, or CD8+CD57+ T cells (not recorded which) from PBMCs. The receptor source for this set is a human donor with aplastic anemia. Both conserved end residues are part of each CDR3. The order of the fields is J gene, V gene, D gene, clone size, CDR3 protein, CDR3 DNA. D genes are given only for firm matches. The size field is filled for only some rows; it gives once, few, many or a size class.

TRBJ2-3	TRBV29-1	NA	NA	CSVDGSNSDTQYF	TGCAGCGTTGATGGGAGTAACTCAGATACGCAGTATTTT
TRBJ2-7	TRBV19	TRBD2	NA	CASCMGRGALEQYF	TGTGCCAGTTGTATGGGGCGGGGGGCACTCGAGCAGTACTTC
TRBJ1-1	TRBV7-2	NA	NA	CASSQMQANTKAFF	TGTGCCAGCAGCCAAATGCAGGCTAACACTAAAGCTTTCTTT
TRBJ1-5	TRBV15	NA	NA	CATSSQNQPQHF	TGTGCCACCAGCAGCCAAAATCAGCCCCAGCATTTT
TRBJ1-6	TRBV6-1	TRBD1	many	CASRLDRGPNSPLHF	TGTGCCAGCAGACTTGACAGGGGACCTAATTCACCCCTCCACTTT
TRBJ2-5	TRBV5-1	TRBD2	NA	CASSLAGGGGETQYF	TGCGCCAGCAGCTTGGCCGGGGGGGGCGGTGAGACCCAGTACTTC
TRBJ2-7	TRBV2	NA	NA	CASSEARPGTYEQYF	TGTGCCAGCAGTGAAGCGCGTCCAGGAACCTACGAGCAGTACTTC
TRBJ2-1	TRBV24-1	NA	NA	CATGNRDKFLDEQFF	TGTGCCACTGGGAACCGGGACAAATTCCTCGATGAGCAGTTCTTC
TRBJ2-7	TRBV20-1	NA	NA	CSARDWSGRYEQYF	TGCAGTGCTAGAGACTGGTCGGGAAGGTACGAGCAGTACTTC
TRBJ1-6	TRBV9	NA	many	CASSAGGSPLHF	TGTGCCAGCAGCGCTGGTGGCTCACCCCTCCACTTT
TRBJ1-1	TRBV5-1	NA	NA	CASAGSVETEAFF	TGCGCCAGCGCAGGGTCGGTGGAAACTGAAGCTTTCTTT
TRBJ2-7	TRBV7-2	TRBD2	many	CASSFSTSATYEQYF	TGTGCCAGCAGCTTCTCGACTAGCGCTACCTACGAGCAGTACTTC
TRBJ2-1	TRBV20-1	TRBD2	few	CSARDPSGRIRQFF	TGCAGTGCTAGAGATCCTAGCGGGAGGATTCGGCAGTTCTTC
TRBJ2-7	TRBV9	TRBD1	many	CASSVDRDRGKQYF	TGTGCCAGCAGCGTAGATCGGGACAGGGGTAAGCAGTACTTC
TRBJ1-6	TRBV11-1	NA	few	CASSLAGTQVNSPLHF	TGTGCCAGCAGCTTAGCGGGGACTCAAGTGAATTCACCCCTCCACTTT
TRBJ2-3	TRBV7-3	NA	NA	CASSPSSDTQYF	TGTGCCAGCAGCCCTTCGTCGGATACGCAGTATTTT
TRBJ2-3	TRBV29-1	TRBD1	NA	CSVGQHTDTQYF	TGCAGCGTGGGACAGCACACAGATACGCAGTATTTT